This T cell receptor beta chain is drawn from a study of blood T cell repertoires in COVID-19. Study background: PBMCs, B-cell-depleted T cells, or T cells were the source of the cDNA or gDNA that made up the material.

Clones were sequenced by immunoSEQ multiplex PCR, and TCRdb holds only the in-frame ones, with some missing. The sample carries about 63,000 clones, around 80% recorded once. Germline CDR1 and CDR2: MNHNS and SASEGT. The CDR3 covers 16 residues. With 3 bases clipped from V and 10 bases from J, the junction kept 11 bases outside the gene matches. The V and J genes are TRBV6-1 and TRBJ2-1; 11 nucleotides agree with TRBD2. This TCR was recovered from a woman aged 35 to 49 with acute COVID-19. Sequencing used PBMCs or T cells enriched from blood (not recorded which). CDR3 coding DNA: TGTGCCAGCAGTGAGCTAGCGGGGGGCGTCTCCGAGGAGCAGTTCTTC. Encoded protein: CASSELAGGVSEEQFF.